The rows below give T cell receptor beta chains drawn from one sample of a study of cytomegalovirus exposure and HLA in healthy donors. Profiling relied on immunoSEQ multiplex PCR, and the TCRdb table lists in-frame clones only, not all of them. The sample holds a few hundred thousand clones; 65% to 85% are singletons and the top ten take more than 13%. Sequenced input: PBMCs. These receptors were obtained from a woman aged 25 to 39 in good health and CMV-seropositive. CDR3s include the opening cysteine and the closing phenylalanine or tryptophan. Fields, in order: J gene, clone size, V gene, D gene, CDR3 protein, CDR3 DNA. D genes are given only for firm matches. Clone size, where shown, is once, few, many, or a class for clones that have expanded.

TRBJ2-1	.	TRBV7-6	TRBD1	CASTLGQVSYNEQFF	TGTGCCAGCACCCTCGGACAGGTTTCTTACAATGAGCAGTTCTTC
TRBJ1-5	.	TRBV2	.	CASSKDRNSNQPQHF	TGTGCCAGCAGTAAGGACAGAAATAGCAATCAGCCCCAGCATTTT
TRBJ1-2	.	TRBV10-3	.	CATFSGGYTF	TGTGCCACCTTCTCGGGTGGCTACACCTTC
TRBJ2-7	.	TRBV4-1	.	CASSHLTADAYEQYF	TGCGCCAGCAGCCACCTAACAGCGGATGCCTACGAGCAGTACTTC
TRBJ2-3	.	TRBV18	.	CASQPGWGSTDTQYF	TGTGCCAGCCAGCCCGGCTGGGGCAGCACAGATACGCAGTATTTT
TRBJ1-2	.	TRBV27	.	CASSFTGARGYTF	TGTGCCAGCAGTTTCACGGGGGCGAGGGGCTACACCTTC
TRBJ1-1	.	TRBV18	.	CASSKRGEAEAFF	TGTGCCAGCTCAAAAAGGGGGGAAGCTGAAGCTTTCTTT
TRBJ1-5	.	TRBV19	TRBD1	CASSPSRTGGFQPQHF	TGTGCCAGTAGCCCGAGTAGGACAGGGGGTTTCCAGCCCCAGCATTTT
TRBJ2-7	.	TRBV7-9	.	CASSIKDEQYF	TGTGCCAGCAGCATAAAGGACGAGCAGTACTTC
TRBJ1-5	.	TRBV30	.	CAWSNSNQPQHF	TGTGCCTGGAGTAATAGCAATCAGCCCCAGCATTTT
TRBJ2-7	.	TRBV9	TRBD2	CASSVLSGSYEQYF	TGTGCCAGCAGCGTACTCAGCGGGAGCTACGAGCAGTACTTC
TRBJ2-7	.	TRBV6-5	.	CASSYTVPYEQYF	TGTGCCAGCAGTTACACGGTCCCTTACGAGCAGTACTTC
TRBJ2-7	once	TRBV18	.	CASSPLSQGLSYEQYF	TGTGCCAGCTCACCACTTTCTCAGGGGCTATCCTACGAGCAGTACTTC
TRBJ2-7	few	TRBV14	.	CASSRSKDEQYF	TGTGCCAGCAGCCGGAGTAAGGACGAGCAGTACTTC